This T cell receptor (beta chain) emerged from a study of human T cells and chemical hapten exposure. Time point reported: patch test 1, 2 weeks after DPC sensitization. Treatment defined: therapeutic diphenylcyclopropenone sensitization with weekly scalp DPC. Authors' analysis steps: A typical sample had 95,638 TCRs, with about 20,000 to 700,000 overall. A single record per CDR3 protein comes from TCRdb applying MiXCR to the RACE reads. The V and J calls reflect TCRdb's pipeline rather than the authors' work. The repertoire holds approximately 400,000 distinct CDR3 sequences, with more than 4.5% as singletons. The sequences come from whole blood, collected in connection with sensitization to the hapten diphenylcyclopropenone (DPC). This receptor was taken from a woman aged 45-59 years with alopecia areata. Some clones in this sample may be carry-over from other donors' samples.

The DNA of the CDR3 is TGTGCCAGCAGCAAGCTGAACACTGAAGCTTTCTTT. Its translation: CASSKLNTEAFF. The chain recombines TRBV27 with TRBJ1-1; no reliable D call. V lost 6 bases and J lost 0, with 5 bases in between. This CDR3 contains 12 residues. Germline-derived CDR1 and CDR2 are MNHEY and SMNVEV (reference sequence).